This entry lists 23 T cell receptor beta chains sequenced from one sample in a study of cytomegalovirus exposure and HLA in healthy donors. The PCR employed 60 Vbeta primers together with 13 Jbeta primers. The protocol was immunoSEQ multiplex PCR, while the TCRdb copy is restricted to in-frame clones and leaves out a portion. Recorded here are 65,000 to 85,000 clones; the top ten clones represent 2.4%. Sequences were obtained from PBMCs. The receptor set was obtained from a female donor in good health and CMV-seropositive.

V usage is TRBV28 and J usage is TRBJ2-3, with 9 bases identical to TRBD2. Germline V gene lookup returns CDR1 MDHEN and CDR2 SYDVKM. CDR3 length equals 16 residues. V lost 5 bases, J lost 2 bases, and 8 bases stayed unmatched. Written as DNA, the CDR3 is TGTGCCAGCAGTCCCGGGACTAGCTACTCCACAGATACGCAGTATTTT. This encodes CASSPGTSYSTDTQYF.

The chain employs TRBV18 and TRBJ1-1; no reliable D call. The CDR3 consists of 13 residues. CDR1 and CDR2 (germline): KGHSH, LQKENI. With 6 bases removed from V and 2 bases from J, the gap between germline ends came to 10 bases. CDR3 protein: CASSLTDNTEAFF. The CDR3 DNA is TGTGCCAGCTCGCTCACAGATAACACTGAAGCTTTCTTT.

V and J are TRBV28 and TRBJ2-1, with 12 bases aligning to TRBD1. The CDR3 is 16 residues long. J lost 7 bases, V lost 4 bases, and 8 bases had no gene match. CDR1 MDHEN and CDR2 SYDVKM come from the germline V gene. The CDR3 nucleotides are TGTGCCAGCAGTTCTCCGGGACAGGGGGCTCGAAATGAGCAGTTCTTC. Residues: CASSSPGQGARNEQFF.

Comment on this clone: One junction end disagrees with the germline gene, perhaps due to a read error. This chain links TRBV20-1 with TRBJ2-7; D is possibly TRBD1 (6 bases). The CDR3 loop spans 11 amino acids. Germline CDR1 reads DFQATT; CDR2 reads SNEGSKA (reference sequence). The CDR3 DNA sequence: TGCAGTGCTAGATCTAGTTACGAGGGGGTCTTC. Protein: CSARSSYEGVF.

The chain recombines TRBV6-5 with TRBJ1-1; D is undetermined. This CDR3 comprises 13 residues. Germline V gene lookup returns CDR1 MNHEY and CDR2 SVGAGI. V was cut by 6 bases and J by 1 base, with 9 bases left in between. The CDR3 DNA is TGTGCCAGCAGGCCCGGGTCGAACACTGAAGCTTTCTTT. The encoded protein is CASRPGSNTEAFF.

The rearrangement links TRBV4-1 to TRBJ2-7, with TRBD1 matching over 8 bases. Per germline, CDR1 MGHRA and CDR2 YSYEKL. CDR3 length: 15 amino acids. Germline trimming cut 5 bases from V and 2 bases from J; bases unmatched to any gene: 8. CDR3 protein: CASSSRQGPTYEQYF. CDR3 in DNA: TGCGCCAGCAGCTCACGACAGGGGCCGACCTACGAGCAGTACTTC.

This chain connects TRBV28 to TRBJ1-1; D is uncertain. CDR1 is MDHEN, CDR2 SYDVKM, per germline. Trimming stripped 9 bases from V and 6 bases from J, with 23 bases between. This CDR3 comprises 15 residues. The CDR3 sequence is CASNGKRVGRSEAFF. DNA of the CDR3: TGTGCCAGTAATGGTAAGAGGGTCGGTCGCTCTGAAGCTTTCTTT.

This sequence joins TRBV5-6 and TRBJ1-1; TRBD1 matches at 10 bases. V dropped 2 bases and J dropped 5; count of bases not matched to a gene: 6. Germline CDR1 SGHDT, CDR2 YYEEEE. The CDR3 runs 15 residues. The CDR3 sequence is CASSFGDRGLTEAFF. The CDR3, as DNA: TGTGCCAGCAGCTTTGGCGACAGGGGGCTGACTGAAGCTTTCTTT.

The chain recombines TRBV9 with TRBJ2-7; 10 bases are a match to TRBD1. Germline V lookup: CDR1 SGDLS, CDR2 YYNGEE. The trim removed 3 bases at V and 2 bases at J, leaving 5 bases unmatched. The CDR3 loop spans 15 amino acids. This chain's CDR3 is CASSAGQGRAYEQYF. The CDR3 DNA sequence: TGTGCCAGCAGCGCGGGACAGGGGCGCGCCTACGAGCAGTACTTC.

This chain joins TRBV15 and TRBJ1-5, with TRBD1 as a possible D gene (6 bases). Germline-derived CDR1 and CDR2 are LNHNV and YYDKDF (reference sequence). CDR3 length: 15 residues. The V end was cut by 5 bases, the J end by 5 bases, with 16 bases between. The CDR3 spells CATSPDRQGDQPQHF. CDR3 DNA: TGTGCCACCAGCCCAGACAGGCAGGGTGATCAGCCCCAGCATTTT.

The chain employs TRBV28 and TRBJ1-5; 8 nucleotides align to TRBD1. Trimming removed 6 bases from V and 6 bases from J; junction bases left unmatched: 10. The CDR3 has 15 amino acids. Germline CDR1 reads MDHEN; CDR2 reads SYDVKM. Here the CDR3 DNA reads TGTGCCAGCAGCCCGGTTCAGGGGGCGGTTCAGCCCCAGCATTTT. This gives the protein CASSPVQGAVQPQHF.

The rearrangement links TRBV5-1 to TRBJ2-3, with D possibly being TRBD2 (5 bases). This CDR3 is built from 16 residues. V was cut by 0 bases and J by 2 bases, with 13 bases left in between. Germline CDR1 SGHRS, CDR2 YFSETQ. The CDR3, as DNA: TGCGCCAGCAGCTTGGGGGCTAGCCAAGACACAGATACGCAGTATTTT. This codes for CASSLGASQDTDTQYF.

This chain connects TRBV4-3 to TRBJ1-3; no reliable D call. V was trimmed by 4 bases and J by 0 bases, leaving 7 bases between them. The CDR3 runs to 14 residues. The germline V gene has CDR1 LGHNA and CDR2 YSLEER. The CDR3 nucleotides read TGCGCCAGCAGCCCGGAGAGCTCTGGAAACACCATATATTTT. It codes for CASSPESSGNTIYF.

In nucleotides, the CDR3 is TGCGCCAGCAGCCAAGATACTGCCATTCCCACAGATACGCAGTATTTT. Translation: CASSQDTAIPTDTQYF. The chain links TRBV4-1 to TRBJ2-3; no firm D call. The V end was cut by 0 bases, the J end by 2 bases, with 12 bases between. Germline lookup yields CDR1 MGHRA and CDR2 YSYEKL. The CDR3 consists of 16 residues.

V is TRBV20-1 and J is TRBJ2-1, with D perhaps TRBD2 (6 bases). There are 11 residues in the CDR3. Looked up from germline, CDR1 is DFQATT and CDR2 is SNEGSKA (reference sequence). The CDR3 reads CSARLVHEQFF. The DNA for the CDR3 is TGCAGCGCCCGACTAGTTCATGAGCAGTTCTTC.

The V gene is TRBV6-5, the J gene TRBJ2-7; 7 bases are a match to TRBD1. The trim removed 4 bases at V and 2 bases at J, leaving 11 bases unmatched. The CDR3 consists of 16 residues. Germline CDR1 and CDR2: MNHEY and SVGAGI. CDR3: CASSSPVTGSAYEQYF. The CDR3 nucleotides are TGTGCCAGCAGTTCCCCGGTGACAGGGTCCGCCTACGAGCAGTACTTC.

The chain links TRBV7-9 to TRBJ2-1, with 9 bases aligning to TRBD1. Germline V gene sequence: CDR1 SEHNR, CDR2 FQNEAQ (reference sequence). Trimming cost V 2 bases and J 5 bases; bases outside gene matches: 7. The CDR3 runs 16 residues. DNA of the CDR3: TGTGCCAGCAGCTTAAAACCGGGGACAGGGAACAATGAGCAGTTCTTC. It yields the protein CASSLKPGTGNNEQFF.

V gene TRBV14 combines with J gene TRBJ1-6; no firm D call. The V end was cut by 1 base, the J end by 9 bases, with 13 bases between. This CDR3 spans 15 amino acids. Germline CDR1 is SGHDN and CDR2 is FVKESK. The CDR3 reads CASSQGQHGVSPLHF. The CDR3, as DNA: TGTGCCAGCAGCCAAGGACAACACGGGGTTTCACCCCTCCACTTT.

The chain carries TRBV28 and TRBJ1-1, with 12 bases identical to TRBD1. Germline-derived CDR1 and CDR2 are MDHEN and SYDVKM. Unmatched junction bases numbered 3, after V lost 4 bases and J lost 6 bases. This CDR3 region has 14 residues. The CDR3 here is CASSWGQGASEAFF. DNA for the CDR3: TGTGCCAGCAGTTGGGGACAGGGGGCCTCTGAAGCTTTCTTT.

The rearrangement links TRBV28 to TRBJ1-1, with a tentative D call TRBD1 (6 bases). This CDR3 region has 12 residues. Germline V gene lookup returns CDR1 MDHEN and CDR2 SYDVKM. V was clipped by 11 bases and J by 7 bases, with 17 bases between them. CDR3 loop: CAGKTGQGEAFF. CDR3 bases: TGTGCCGGAAAGACGGGACAAGGTGAAGCTTTCTTT.

This chain links TRBV27 with TRBJ2-1, with 7 bases matching TRBD1. Looked up from germline, CDR1 is MNHEY and CDR2 is SMNVEV (reference sequence). The CDR3 spans 17 residues. V shed 3 bases and J 6 bases; nucleotides not matched to a gene: 14. CDR3 DNA: TGTGCCAGCAGTTTCTTCCCCGTGTCAGGACAGGTCAATGAGCAGTTCTTC. This sequence encodes CASSFFPVSGQVNEQFF.

The J gene is TRBJ1-3, the V gene TRBV7-9; 9 nucleotides line up with TRBD1. Looked up from germline, CDR1 is SEHNR and CDR2 is FQNEAQ (reference sequence). This CDR3 region has 18 residues. V lost 4 bases, J lost 3 bases, and 13 bases stayed unmatched. CDR3 nucleotides: TGTGCCAGCAGCTCGATGGGACAGGGCATAATCTTTGGAAACACCATATATTTT. It codes for CASSSMGQGIIFGNTIYF.

V and J are TRBV19 and TRBJ2-7, with 7 positions matching TRBD1. The CDR3 is 13 residues long. Per germline, CDR1 LNHDA and CDR2 SQIVND (reference sequence). With 6 bases clipped from V and 2 bases from J, the junction kept 4 bases outside the gene matches. The CDR3 DNA sequence: TGTGCCAGTAGGAAACAGGGGACCTACGAGCAGTACTTC. Protein product: CASRKQGTYEQYF.